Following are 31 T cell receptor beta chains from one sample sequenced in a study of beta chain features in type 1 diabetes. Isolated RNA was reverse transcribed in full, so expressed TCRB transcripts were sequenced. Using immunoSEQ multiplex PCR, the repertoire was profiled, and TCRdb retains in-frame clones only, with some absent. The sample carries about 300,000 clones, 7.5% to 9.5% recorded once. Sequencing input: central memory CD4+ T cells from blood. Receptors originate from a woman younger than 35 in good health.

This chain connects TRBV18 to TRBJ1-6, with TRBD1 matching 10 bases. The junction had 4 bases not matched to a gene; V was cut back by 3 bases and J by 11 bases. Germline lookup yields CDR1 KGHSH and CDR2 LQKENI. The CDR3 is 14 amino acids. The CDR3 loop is CASSPADRGTPLHF. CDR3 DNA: TGTGCCAGCTCACCGGCGGACAGGGGGACACCCCTCCACTTT.

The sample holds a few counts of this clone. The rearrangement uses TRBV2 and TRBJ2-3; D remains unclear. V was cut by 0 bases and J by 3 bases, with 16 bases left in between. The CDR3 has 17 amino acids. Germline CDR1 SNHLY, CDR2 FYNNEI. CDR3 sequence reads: CASSEAIGLRATDTQYF. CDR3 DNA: TGTGCCAGCAGTGAAGCGATAGGGTTAAGGGCAACAGATACGCAGTATTTT.

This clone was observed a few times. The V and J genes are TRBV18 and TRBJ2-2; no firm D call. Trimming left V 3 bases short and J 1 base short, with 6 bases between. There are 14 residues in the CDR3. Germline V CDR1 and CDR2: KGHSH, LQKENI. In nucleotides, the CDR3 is TGTGCCAGCTCACCCAGTCAGAACACCGGGGAGCTGTTTTTT. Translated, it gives CASSPSQNTGELFF.

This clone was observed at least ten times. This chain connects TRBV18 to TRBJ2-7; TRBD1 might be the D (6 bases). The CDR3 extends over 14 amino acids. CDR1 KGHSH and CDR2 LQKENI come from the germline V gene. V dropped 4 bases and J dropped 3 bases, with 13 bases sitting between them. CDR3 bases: TGTGCCAGCTCACGCGAAGGGGGAAACTACGAGCAGTACGTC. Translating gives CASSREGGNYEQYV.

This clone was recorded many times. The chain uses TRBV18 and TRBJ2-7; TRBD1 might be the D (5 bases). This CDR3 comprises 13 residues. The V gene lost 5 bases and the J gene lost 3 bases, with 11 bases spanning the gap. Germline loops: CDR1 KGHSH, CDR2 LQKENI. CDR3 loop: CASSEQANYEQYV. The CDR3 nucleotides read TGTGCCAGCTCAGAACAGGCTAACTACGAGCAGTACGTC.

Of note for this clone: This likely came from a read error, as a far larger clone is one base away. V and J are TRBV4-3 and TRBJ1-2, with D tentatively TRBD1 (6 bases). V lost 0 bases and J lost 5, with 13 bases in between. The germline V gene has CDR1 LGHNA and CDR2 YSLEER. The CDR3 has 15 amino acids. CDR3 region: CASSQDAAGAYGYTF. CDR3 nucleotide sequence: TGCGCCAGCAGCCAAGATGCGGCAGGGGCTTATGGCTACACCTTC.

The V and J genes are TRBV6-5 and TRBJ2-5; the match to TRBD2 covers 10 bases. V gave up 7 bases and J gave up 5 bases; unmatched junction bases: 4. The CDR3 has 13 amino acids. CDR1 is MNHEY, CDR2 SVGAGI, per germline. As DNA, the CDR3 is TGTGCCAGCAAACTAGCGGGACGGGAGACCCAGTACTTC. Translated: CASKLAGRETQYF.

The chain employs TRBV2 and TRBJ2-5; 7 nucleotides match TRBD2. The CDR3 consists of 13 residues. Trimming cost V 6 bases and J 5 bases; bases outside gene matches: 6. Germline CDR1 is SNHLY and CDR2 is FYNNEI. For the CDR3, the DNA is TGTGCCAGCAGCGTCGGGAGGCGGGAGACCCAGTACTTC. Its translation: CASSVGRRETQYF.

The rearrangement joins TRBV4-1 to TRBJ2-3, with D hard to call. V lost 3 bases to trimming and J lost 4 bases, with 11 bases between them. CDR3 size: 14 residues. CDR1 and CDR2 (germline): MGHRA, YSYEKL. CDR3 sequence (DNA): TGCGCCAGCAGCCAGATAACCTTTGCAGATACGCAGTATTTT. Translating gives CASSQITFADTQYF.

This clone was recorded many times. CDR3 residues: CASSFQLAWGNNEQFF. CDR3 bases: TGTGCCAGCAGTTTCCAACTAGCATGGGGGAACAATGAGCAGTTCTTC. This sequence joins TRBV6-5 and TRBJ2-1, with D perhaps TRBD2 (6 bases). The CDR3 has 16 amino acids. The germline V gene encodes CDR1 MNHEY and CDR2 SVGAGI. Trimming cost V 4 bases and J 5 bases, with 18 bases left between them.

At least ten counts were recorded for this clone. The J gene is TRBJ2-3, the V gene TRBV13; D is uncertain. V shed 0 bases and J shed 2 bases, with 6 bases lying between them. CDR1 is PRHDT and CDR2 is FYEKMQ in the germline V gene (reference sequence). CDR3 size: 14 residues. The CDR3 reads CASSLGGYTDTQYF. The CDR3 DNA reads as TGTGCCAGCAGCTTAGGCGGGTACACAGATACGCAGTATTTT.

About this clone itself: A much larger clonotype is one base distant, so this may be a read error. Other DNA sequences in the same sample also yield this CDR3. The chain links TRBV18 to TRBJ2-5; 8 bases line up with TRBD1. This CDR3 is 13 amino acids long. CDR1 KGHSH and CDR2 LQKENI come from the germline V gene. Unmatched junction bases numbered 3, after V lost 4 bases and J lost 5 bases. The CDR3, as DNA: TGTGCCAGCTCACTGGACAGGGTGGAGACCCAGTACTTC. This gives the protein CASSLDRVETQYF.

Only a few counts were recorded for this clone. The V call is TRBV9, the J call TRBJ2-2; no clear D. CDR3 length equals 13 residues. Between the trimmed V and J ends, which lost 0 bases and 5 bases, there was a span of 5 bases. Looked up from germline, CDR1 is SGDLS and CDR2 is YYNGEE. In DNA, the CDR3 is TGTGCCAGCAGCGTAGTAGTTACCGGGGAGCTGTTTTTT. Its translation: CASSVVVTGELFF.

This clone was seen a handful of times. Here the CDR3 reads CASSPRGISGISYEQYF. DNA of the CDR3: TGTGCCAGCAGCCCTCGGGGTATTAGCGGAATCTCCTACGAGCAGTACTTC. V usage is TRBV4-2 and J usage is TRBJ2-7, with TRBD2 as a possible D gene (6 bases). Germline-derived CDR1 and CDR2 are LGHNA and YNFKEQ. The CDR3 sequence is 17 residues long. Trimming removed 4 bases from V and 0 bases from J, with 19 bases in between.

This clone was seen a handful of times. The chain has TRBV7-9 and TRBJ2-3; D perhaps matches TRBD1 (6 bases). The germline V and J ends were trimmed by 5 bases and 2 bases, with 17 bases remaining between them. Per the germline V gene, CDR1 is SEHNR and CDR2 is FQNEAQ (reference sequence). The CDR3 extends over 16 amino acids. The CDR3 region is CASSQRRDKSTDTQYF. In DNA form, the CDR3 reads TGTGCCAGCAGCCAACGACGGGACAAATCCACAGATACGCAGTATTTT.

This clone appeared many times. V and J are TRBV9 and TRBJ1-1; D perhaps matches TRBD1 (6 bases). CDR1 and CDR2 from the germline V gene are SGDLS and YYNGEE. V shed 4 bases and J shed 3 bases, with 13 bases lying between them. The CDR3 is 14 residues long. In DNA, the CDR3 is TGTGCCAGCAGCTTTCTACAGGGAGACACTGAAGCTTTCTTT. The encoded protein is CASSFLQGDTEAFF.

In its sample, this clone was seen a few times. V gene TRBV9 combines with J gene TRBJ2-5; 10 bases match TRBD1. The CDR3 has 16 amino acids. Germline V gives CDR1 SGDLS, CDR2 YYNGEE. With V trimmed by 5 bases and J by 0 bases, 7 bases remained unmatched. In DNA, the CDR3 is TGTGCCAGCAGTTACGGGACAGGGGCGTACCAAGAGACCCAGTACTTC. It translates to CASSYGTGAYQETQYF. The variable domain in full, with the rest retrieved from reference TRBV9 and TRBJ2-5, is DSGVTQTPKHLITATGQRVTLRCSPRSGDLSVYWYQQSLDQGLQFLIQYYNGEERAKGNILERFSAQQFPDLHSELNLSSLELGDSALYFCASSYGTGAYQETQYFGPGTRLLVL.

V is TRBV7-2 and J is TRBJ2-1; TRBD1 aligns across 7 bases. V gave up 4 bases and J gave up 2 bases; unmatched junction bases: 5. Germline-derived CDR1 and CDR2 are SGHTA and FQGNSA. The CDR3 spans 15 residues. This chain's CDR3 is CASSYDREPYNEQFF. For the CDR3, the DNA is TGTGCCAGCAGCTACGACAGGGAACCCTACAATGAGCAGTTCTTC.

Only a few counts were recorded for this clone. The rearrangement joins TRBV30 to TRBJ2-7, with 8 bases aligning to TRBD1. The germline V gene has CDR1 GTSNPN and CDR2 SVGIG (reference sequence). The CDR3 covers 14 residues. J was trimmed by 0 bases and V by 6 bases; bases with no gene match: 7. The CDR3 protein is CACRGQANSYEQYF. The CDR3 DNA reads TGTGCCTGCCGGGGACAGGCCAACTCCTACGAGCAGTACTTC.

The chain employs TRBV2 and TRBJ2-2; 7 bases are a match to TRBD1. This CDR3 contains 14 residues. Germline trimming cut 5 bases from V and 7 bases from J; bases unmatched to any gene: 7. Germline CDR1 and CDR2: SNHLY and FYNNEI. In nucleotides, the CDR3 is TGTGCCAGCAGTTGGGACAGCCGTGTCGGGGAGCTGTTTTTT. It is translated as CASSWDSRVGELFF.

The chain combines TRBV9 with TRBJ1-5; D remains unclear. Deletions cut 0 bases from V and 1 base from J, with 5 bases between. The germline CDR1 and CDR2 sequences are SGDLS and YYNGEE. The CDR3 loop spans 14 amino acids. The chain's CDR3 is CASSVEESNQPQHF. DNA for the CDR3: TGTGCCAGCAGCGTAGAAGAGAGCAATCAGCCCCAGCATTTT.

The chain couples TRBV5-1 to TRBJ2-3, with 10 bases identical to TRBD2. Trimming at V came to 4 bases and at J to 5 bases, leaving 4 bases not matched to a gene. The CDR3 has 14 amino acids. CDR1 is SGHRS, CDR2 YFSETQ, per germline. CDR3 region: CASSPSGGIDTQYF. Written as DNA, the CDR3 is TGCGCCAGCAGCCCTAGCGGGGGTATAGATACGCAGTATTTT.

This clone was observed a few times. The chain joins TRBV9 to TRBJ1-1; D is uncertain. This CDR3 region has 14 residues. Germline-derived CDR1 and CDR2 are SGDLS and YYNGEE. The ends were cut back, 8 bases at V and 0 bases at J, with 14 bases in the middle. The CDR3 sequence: CARNEERMNTEAFF. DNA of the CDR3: TGTGCCAGAAACGAGGAGAGGATGAACACTGAAGCTTTCTTT.

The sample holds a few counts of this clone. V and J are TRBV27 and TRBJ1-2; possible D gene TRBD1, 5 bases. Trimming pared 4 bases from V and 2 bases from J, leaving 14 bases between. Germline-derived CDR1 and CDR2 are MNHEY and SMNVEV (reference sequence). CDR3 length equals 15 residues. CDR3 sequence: CASSSPGRKNYGYTF. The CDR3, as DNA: TGTGCCAGCAGTTCCCCAGGGCGAAAGAACTATGGCTACACCTTC.

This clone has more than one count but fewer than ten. Here the CDR3 reads CASSSTTGGDTQYF. CDR3 bases: TGTGCCAGCAGCTCCACGACAGGAGGAGATACGCAGTATTTT. The genes are TRBV11-2 and TRBJ2-3; a possible D gene is TRBD1 (6 bases). Germline CDR1 reads SGHAT; CDR2 reads FQNNGV. CDR3 length: 14 amino acids. The V end lost 4 bases, the J end lost 5 bases, and 13 bases lay between the germline ends.

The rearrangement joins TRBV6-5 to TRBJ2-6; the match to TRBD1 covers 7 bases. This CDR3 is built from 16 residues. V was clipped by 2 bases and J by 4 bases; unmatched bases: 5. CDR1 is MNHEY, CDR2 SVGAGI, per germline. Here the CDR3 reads CASSYPQGTGANVLTF. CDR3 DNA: TGTGCCAGCAGTTACCCACAGGGGACCGGGGCCAACGTCCTGACTTTC.

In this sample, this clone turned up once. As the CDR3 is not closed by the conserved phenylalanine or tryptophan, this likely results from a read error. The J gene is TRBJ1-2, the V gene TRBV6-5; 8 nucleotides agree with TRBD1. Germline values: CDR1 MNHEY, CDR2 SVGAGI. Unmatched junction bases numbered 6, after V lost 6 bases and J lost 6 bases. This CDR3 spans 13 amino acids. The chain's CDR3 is CASRTTGDHGYTL. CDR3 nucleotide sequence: TGTGCCAGCAGAACGACAGGGGACCATGGCTACACCCTC.

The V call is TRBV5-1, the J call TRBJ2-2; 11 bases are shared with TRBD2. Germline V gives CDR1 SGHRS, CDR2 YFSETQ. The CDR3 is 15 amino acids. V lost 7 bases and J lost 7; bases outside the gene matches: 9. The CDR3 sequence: CASARAGTSGGELFF. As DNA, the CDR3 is TGCGCCAGCGCTCGGGCCGGGACTAGCGGCGGGGAGCTGTTTTTT.

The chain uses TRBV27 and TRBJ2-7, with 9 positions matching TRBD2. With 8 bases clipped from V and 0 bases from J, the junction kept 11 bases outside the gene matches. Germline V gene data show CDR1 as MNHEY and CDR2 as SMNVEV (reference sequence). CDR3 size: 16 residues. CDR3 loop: CASRPRSTSGSYEQYF. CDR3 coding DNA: TGTGCCAGCCGGCCCCGTTCGACTAGCGGCTCCTACGAGCAGTACTTC.

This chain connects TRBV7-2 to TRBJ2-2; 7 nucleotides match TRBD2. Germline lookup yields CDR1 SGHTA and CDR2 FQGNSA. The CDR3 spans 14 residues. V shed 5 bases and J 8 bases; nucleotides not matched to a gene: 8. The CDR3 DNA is TGTGCCAGCAGCCCTCGGGCGGGAGTGGGGGAGCTGTTTTTT. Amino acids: CASSPRAGVGELFF.

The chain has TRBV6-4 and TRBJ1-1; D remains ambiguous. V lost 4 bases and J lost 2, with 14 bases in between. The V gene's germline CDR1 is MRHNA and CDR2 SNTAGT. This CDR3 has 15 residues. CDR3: CASSAVNRRNTEAFF. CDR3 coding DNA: TGTGCCAGCAGTGCGGTTAATAGGAGAAACACTGAAGCTTTCTTT.